This paragraph reports one T cell receptor beta chain. Cells were sorted from thawed PBMC rested overnight and stained with GMM-loaded CD1B tetramer, viability dye and anti-CD3. C32 glucose monomycolate from Rhodococcus equi was loaded onto the CD1B tetramers. Before cryopreservation, the sorted PBMC lost their CD14-expressing monocytes. Tetramer-negative cells, 75,000 to 100,000 per donor, were also sorted. Trimming took 6 bases from V and 4 from J; bases not matched to a gene: 8. This CDR3 is built from 15 residues. Per the germline V gene, CDR1 is SGHRS and CDR2 is YFSETQ. The data were obtained in a study of T cells in tuberculosis. Study as a whole: The T cells targeted glucose monomycolate, a mycobacterial lipid, via CD1B.

TCR-alpha and TCR-beta chains were sequenced unpaired. The repertoire was sequenced with immunoSEQ multiplex PCR; TCRdb's copy has only in-frame clones and lacks some. The top ten hold roughly 12% of the sample, which has approximately 60,000 clones, 81% seen once. Sequenced: CD1b-GMM tetramer-negative cells sorted from PBMCs. The J gene is TRBJ2-3, the V gene TRBV5-1, with 10 bases matching TRBD2. This receptor was obtained from an adult woman with latent tuberculosis. The CDR3 region has the DNA TGCGCCAGCAACATAGCGGGAGGACGGGCAGATACGCAGTATTTT. Protein: CASNIAGGRADTQYF.